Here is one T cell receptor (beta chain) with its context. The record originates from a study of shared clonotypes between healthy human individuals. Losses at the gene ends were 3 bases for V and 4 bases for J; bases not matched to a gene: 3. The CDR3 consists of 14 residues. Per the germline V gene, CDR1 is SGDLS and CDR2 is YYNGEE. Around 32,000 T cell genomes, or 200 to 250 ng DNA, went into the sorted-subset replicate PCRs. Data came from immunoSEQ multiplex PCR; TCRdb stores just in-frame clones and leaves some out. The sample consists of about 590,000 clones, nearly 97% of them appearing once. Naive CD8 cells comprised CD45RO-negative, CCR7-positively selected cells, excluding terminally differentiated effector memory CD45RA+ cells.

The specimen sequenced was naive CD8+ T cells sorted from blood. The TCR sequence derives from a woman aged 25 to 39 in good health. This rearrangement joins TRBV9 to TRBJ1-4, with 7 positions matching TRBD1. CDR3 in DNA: TGTGCCAGCAGCGCGGGACAGCATAATGAAAAACTGTTTTTT. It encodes CASSAGQHNEKLFF. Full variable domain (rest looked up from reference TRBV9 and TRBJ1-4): DSGVTQTPKHLITATGQRVTLRCSPRSGDLSVYWYQQSLDQGLQFLIQYYNGEERAKGNILERFSAQQFPDLHSELNLSSLELGDSALYFCASSAGQHNEKLFFGSGTQLSVL.